A single sample gave rise to the 28 T cell receptor beta chains below, sequenced in a study of T cell responses to AZD1222 COVID-19 vaccine. Sequenced by immunoSEQ multiplex PCR; TCRdb stores in-frame clones only, minus some. The table lists approximately 100,000 clones, roughly nine tenths of them singletons, with less than 8.5% in the top ten. This material consisted of peripheral blood, taken on day 0 of AZD1222 vaccination. These receptors all stem from an adult in good health.

V gene TRBV9 combines with J gene TRBJ1-3, with D maybe TRBD1 (6 bases). Germline V lookup: CDR1 SGDLS, CDR2 YYNGEE. The CDR3 loop spans 15 amino acids. V was cut by 3 bases and J by 1 base, with 11 bases left in between. CDR3 nucleotides: TGTGCCAGCAGCGACCAAGGGGGATCTGGAAACACCATATATTTT. Amino acid sequence: CASSDQGGSGNTIYF.

This rearrangement joins TRBV6-2 or TRBV6-3 to TRBJ1-3, with unresolved D. V lost 2 bases, J lost 1 base, and 6 bases lay in between. The CDR3 consists of 14 residues. Germline CDR1 is MNHEY and CDR2 is SVGEGT. The CDR3 sequence is CASSYDGSGNTIYF. The CDR3 coding sequence is TGTGCCAGCAGTTACGATGGGTCTGGAAACACCATATATTTT.

This chain connects TRBV18 to TRBJ1-1; possible D gene TRBD1, 6 bases. Germline V lookup: CDR1 KGHSH, CDR2 LQKENI. V lost 0 bases, J lost 4 bases, and 15 bases lay in between. The CDR3 loop spans 16 amino acids. The chain's CDR3 is CASSPPFRGGSTEAFF. As DNA, the CDR3 is TGTGCCAGCTCACCACCGTTCAGGGGCGGAAGCACTGAAGCTTTCTTT.

This clone came up once. The chain couples TRBV5-1 to TRBJ1-1, with 7 nucleotides matching TRBD1. Germline loops: CDR1 SGHRS, CDR2 YFSETQ. J was trimmed by 0 bases and V by 4 bases; bases with no gene match: 3. This CDR3 has 14 amino acids. The CDR3 nucleotides read TGCGCCAGCAGCGGGGACAGCATGAACACTGAAGCTTTCTTT. Protein sequence: CASSGDSMNTEAFF.

This sequence joins TRBV11-3 and TRBJ2-1; 9 nucleotides agree with TRBD2. The CDR3 totals 15 residues. The junction had 9 bases not matched to a gene; V was cut back by 5 bases and J by 7 bases. The germline V gene has CDR1 SGHNT and CDR2 YENEEA. DNA for the CDR3: TGTGCCAGCAGCCAAATAGCGGGAGCGGGGAATGAGCAGTTCTTC. This codes for CASSQIAGAGNEQFF.

The CDR3 region is CATRFYGYTF. CDR3 sequence (DNA): TGTGCCACCAGGTTCTATGGCTACACCTTC. The rearrangement uses TRBV28 and TRBJ1-2; D remains unclear. The V end lost 10 bases, the J end lost 4 bases, and 7 bases lay between the germline ends. Per germline, CDR1 MDHEN and CDR2 SYDVKM. This CDR3 has 10 residues.

The chain is built from TRBV2 and TRBJ2-1; 11 nucleotides match TRBD2. The V segment lost 4 bases and the J segment 0 bases; nucleotides outside the gene matches: 2. Germline CDR1 and CDR2: SNHLY and FYNNEI. The CDR3 spans 16 residues. Here the CDR3 reads CASSVTSGDSYNEQFF. Here the CDR3 DNA reads TGTGCCAGCAGTGTGACTAGCGGGGACTCCTACAATGAGCAGTTCTTC. Filled out from reference TRBV2 and TRBJ2-1, the complete variable domain reads EPEVTQTPSHQVTQMGQEVILRCVPISNHLYFYWYRQILGQKVEFLVSFYNNEISEKSEIFDDQFSVERPDGSNFTLKIRSTKLEDSAMYFCASSVTSGDSYNEQFFGPGTRLTVL.

V gene TRBV6-5 combines with J gene TRBJ1-2, with D hard to call. CDR1 is MNHEY and CDR2 is SVGAGI in the germline V gene. V lost 4 bases to trimming and J lost 5 bases, with 8 bases between them. The CDR3 runs to 12 residues. The CDR3 spells CASSWERYGYTF. The CDR3 nucleotides read TGTGCCAGCAGTTGGGAACGGTATGGCTACACCTTC.

The chain couples TRBV29-1 to TRBJ1-5, with D unresolved. V lost 6 bases, J lost 7 bases, and 13 bases lay in between. Germline V CDR1 and CDR2: SQVTM, ANQGSEA. The CDR3 contains 12 residues. In DNA form, the CDR3 reads TGCAGCGTCGGACTCCCCGGGCAGCCCCAGCATTTT. Protein sequence: CSVGLPGQPQHF.

V usage is TRBV7-2 and J usage is TRBJ2-7; 8 positions match TRBD2. Looked up from germline, CDR1 is SGHTA and CDR2 is FQGNSA. This CDR3 has 13 amino acids. Unmatched junction bases numbered 7, after V lost 5 bases and J lost 7 bases. DNA of the CDR3: TGTGCCAGCAGCCCGGGGGGGCCAAGGGAGCAGTACTTC. Translated: CASSPGGPREQYF.

V and J are TRBV29-1 and TRBJ1-1; D call uncertain. V lost 2 bases and J 1 base, leaving 5 bases between the germline ends. The germline V gene has CDR1 SQVTM and CDR2 ANQGSEA. The CDR3 length is 12 residues. DNA for the CDR3: TGCAGCGTTGAACAGACGAACACTGAAGCTTTCTTT. Its translation: CSVEQTNTEAFF.

The chain couples TRBV19 to TRBJ2-7, with 14 positions matching TRBD2. The ends lost 5 bases at V and 6 bases at J; junction bases unmatched: 6. Germline V lookup: CDR1 LNHDA, CDR2 SQIVND (reference sequence). The length of the CDR3 is 15 residues. CDR3 in amino acids: CASSPTSGRAAEQYF. The CDR3 coding sequence is TGTGCCAGTAGTCCGACTAGCGGGAGGGCCGCCGAGCAGTACTTC.

The chain recombines TRBV18 with TRBJ1-3, with D perhaps TRBD1 (5 bases). V lost 5 bases to trimming and J lost 0 bases, with 8 bases between them. The germline V gene encodes CDR1 KGHSH and CDR2 LQKENI. The CDR3 consists of 14 residues. In DNA, the CDR3 is TGTGCCAGCTCAGGGGGTCGCTCTGGAAACACCATATATTTT. It is translated as CASSGGRSGNTIYF.

The chain combines TRBV28 with TRBJ2-1, with a possible D match to TRBD1 (5 bases). The CDR3 extends over 16 amino acids. Germline V gene lookup returns CDR1 MDHEN and CDR2 SYDVKM. V dropped 5 bases and J dropped 4 bases, with 18 bases sitting between them. In DNA, the CDR3 is TGTGCCAGCAGTCAAACTCGACAGACAATTTACAATGAGCAGTTCTTC. Residues: CASSQTRQTIYNEQFF. The whole variable domain, filled in from reference TRBV28 and TRBJ2-1, reads DVKVTQSSRYLVKRTGEKVFLECVQDMDHENMFWYRQDPGLGLRLIYFSYDVKMKEKGDIPEGYSVSREKKERFSLILESASTNQTSMYLCASSQTRQTIYNEQFFGPGTRLTVL.

This sequence joins TRBV4-3 and TRBJ2-2, with D perhaps TRBD2 (6 bases). The CDR3 is 16 residues long. Germline values: CDR1 LGHNA, CDR2 YSLEER. V was cut by 1 base and J by 5 bases, with 14 bases left in between. CDR3 DNA: TGCGCCAGCAGCCAAGTTGGGGGGACTCTTACCGGGGAGCTGTTTTTT. Its translation is CASSQVGGTLTGELFF.

This sequence joins TRBV27 and TRBJ2-1; D call uncertain. CDR3 length equals 12 residues. V dropped 3 bases and J dropped 5 bases, with 5 bases sitting between them. Germline CDR1 and CDR2: MNHEY and SMNVEV (reference sequence). CDR3 region: CASSFGNNEQFF. Here the CDR3 DNA reads TGTGCCAGCAGTTTTGGCAACAATGAGCAGTTCTTC.

The CDR3 reads CASSLVGLINEQFF. Here the CDR3 DNA reads TGCGCCAGCAGCTTGGTCGGACTAATCAATGAGCAGTTCTTC. The V gene is TRBV5-1, the J gene TRBJ2-1, with TRBD2 as a possible D gene (6 bases). Trimming pared 0 bases from V and 6 bases from J, leaving 10 bases between. The germline V gene has CDR1 SGHRS and CDR2 YFSETQ. The CDR3 loop spans 14 amino acids.

This sequence joins TRBV7-9 and TRBJ2-3, with TRBD2 as a possible D gene (6 bases). The CDR3 extends over 14 amino acids. Germline lookup yields CDR1 SEHNR and CDR2 FQNEAQ (reference sequence). V lost 2 bases and J lost 3, with 9 bases in between. The CDR3 sequence: CASSLMAGTDTQYF. CDR3 coding DNA: TGTGCCAGCAGCTTAATGGCGGGAACAGATACGCAGTATTTT.

The genes are TRBV19 and TRBJ2-3; 10 bases align to TRBD2. There are 16 residues in the CDR3. Trimming took 1 base from V and 4 from J; bases not matched to a gene: 5. CDR1 is LNHDA, CDR2 SQIVND, per germline (reference sequence). The CDR3 coding sequence is TGTGCCAGTAGTATAGCCAGCGGGGGGGCGGCAGATACGCAGTATTTT. It yields the protein CASSIASGGAADTQYF.

This clone was counted a single time. The genes are TRBV12-5 and TRBJ2-5, with unresolved D. Trimming shortened V by 3 bases and J by 5 bases, and 10 bases separated the two germline ends. CDR1 and CDR2 from the germline V gene are LGHNT and FRNRAP. There are 13 residues in the CDR3. The CDR3 loop is CASGFIGDETQYF. The CDR3 DNA reads as TGTGCTAGTGGTTTCATAGGAGACGAGACCCAGTACTTC.

The chain has TRBV30 and TRBJ1-4, with no clear D. The length of the CDR3 is 15 residues. The V and J ends lost 1 base and 5 bases respectively, with 14 bases between them. CDR1 and CDR2 (germline): GTSNPN, SVGIG (reference sequence). The CDR3 bases are TGTGCCTGGAGTGCTACCGACACCGGGAATGAAAAACTGTTTTTT. Protein: CAWSATDTGNEKLFF.

This clone turned up a few times. The rearrangement links TRBV5-4 to TRBJ2-5; 7 bases align to TRBD2. V shed 4 bases and J 5 bases; nucleotides not matched to a gene: 8. The germline gives CDR1 SGHNT, CDR2 YYREEE (reference sequence). The CDR3 has 14 amino acids. The DNA for the CDR3 is TGTGCCAGCAGCGAATCGGGAGGTGGGGAGACCCAGTACTTC. Protein: CASSESGGGETQYF.

The rearrangement links TRBV5-5 to TRBJ2-7; D gene uncertain. The CDR3 is 14 amino acids. Deletions cut 2 bases from V and 0 bases from J, with 9 bases between. Germline V gene data show CDR1 as SGHKS and CDR2 as YYEKEE (reference sequence). CDR3 region: CASSLRANSYEQYF. CDR3 nucleotides: TGTGCCAGCAGCTTAAGAGCGAACTCCTACGAGCAGTACTTC.

This clone has a single count. This chain joins TRBV4-2 and TRBJ2-1; D gene unclear. This CDR3 is 12 amino acids long. Per the germline V gene, CDR1 is LGHNA and CDR2 is YNFKEQ. V lost 5 bases and J lost 7, with 9 bases in between. DNA for the CDR3: TGTGCCAGCAGCAGAACGGAGAATGAGCAGTTCTTC. It codes for CASSRTENEQFF.

The chain is built from TRBV19 and TRBJ2-2, with D possibly being TRBD2 (6 bases). Germline values: CDR1 LNHDA, CDR2 SQIVND (reference sequence). V was trimmed by 2 bases and J by 4 bases, leaving 17 bases between them. The CDR3 is 17 amino acids. CDR3 region: CASSIRTGSGGTGELFF. The CDR3 DNA reads as TGTGCCAGTAGTATACGGACGGGCTCCGGGGGCACCGGGGAGCTGTTTTTT.

The chain links TRBV6-1 to TRBJ1-2, with D possibly matching TRBD1 (5 bases). The CDR3 is 14 residues long. Per the germline V gene, CDR1 is MNHNS and CDR2 is SASEGT. Trimming took 2 bases from V and 4 from J, leaving 11 bases between them. CDR3 in DNA: TGTGCCAGCAGTGAAATGGGGGGTACCTATGGCTACACCTTC. Protein: CASSEMGGTYGYTF.

The V and J genes are TRBV6-5 and TRBJ2-1; D is unclear. The CDR3 loop spans 13 amino acids. Per germline, CDR1 MNHEY and CDR2 SVGAGI. V lost 4 bases, J lost 4 bases, and 8 bases lay in between. Here the CDR3 DNA reads TGTGCCAGCAGTTCCACACAGTACAATGAGCAGTTCTTC. Translated: CASSSTQYNEQFF.

The chain combines TRBV7-2 with TRBJ1-2; tentative D call: TRBD1 (6 bases). The CDR3 runs 15 residues. Trimming left V 5 bases short and J 0 bases short, with 13 bases between. From germline, CDR1 is SGHTA and CDR2 FQGNSA. The CDR3 DNA follows: TGTGCCAGCAGCCCGGGACACCTTACTAACTATGGCTACACCTTC. Encoded protein: CASSPGHLTNYGYTF.